The source of this T cell receptor beta chain is a study of post-analysis software for immune sequencing data. Study summary: The courses of disease that were included comprised relapsing-remitting, secondary progressive and progressive-relapsing multiple sclerosis.

The study, taken as a whole, reports: By F measure, strong co-clustering occurred among samples prepared in the same batch. The five TRBV segments detected at higher frequency in patients than in controls included TRBV5-6, TRBV5-1 and TRBV20-1. For normalized Chao1 diversity, multiple sclerosis patients scored significantly lower than controls did.

Unique molecular identifiers featured in each of the TCR beta cDNA libraries. Input of roughly 0.9 to 11 million T cells yielded a few hundred thousand cDNA molecules. TCRdb reanalysed the PCR reads using MiXCR and keeps one entry per CDR3 protein. This table holds about 820,000 distinct CDR3 sequences, approximately 50% found once. With 6 bases removed from V and 6 bases from J, the gap between germline ends came to 11 bases. CDR1 is SNHLY and CDR2 is FYNNEI in the germline V gene. This CDR3 spans 13 amino acids. Comments on this clonotype: Its antigen is still unknown.

The sequencing input was blood. This receptor was identified in a girl aged 5-17 years with multiple sclerosis. The chain employs TRBV2 and TRBJ2-2; D gene ambiguous. CDR3 protein: CASSGPWPGELFF. CDR3 nucleotide sequence: TGTGCCAGCAGCGGACCCTGGCCCGGGGAGCTGTTTTTT.